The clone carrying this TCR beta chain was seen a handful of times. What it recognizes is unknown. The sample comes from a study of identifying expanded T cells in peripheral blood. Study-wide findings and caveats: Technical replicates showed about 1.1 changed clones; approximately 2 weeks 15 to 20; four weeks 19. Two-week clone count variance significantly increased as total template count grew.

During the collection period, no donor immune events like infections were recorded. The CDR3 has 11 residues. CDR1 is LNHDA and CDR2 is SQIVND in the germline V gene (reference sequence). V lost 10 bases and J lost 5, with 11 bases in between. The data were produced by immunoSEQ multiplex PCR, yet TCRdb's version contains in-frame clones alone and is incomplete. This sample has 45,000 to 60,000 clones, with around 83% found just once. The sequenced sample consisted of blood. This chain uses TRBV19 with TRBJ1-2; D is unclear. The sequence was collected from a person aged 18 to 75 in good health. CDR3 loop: CATNTWYGYTF. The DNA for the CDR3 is TGTGCCACTAATACGTGGTATGGCTACACCTTC. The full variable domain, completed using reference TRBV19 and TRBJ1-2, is DGGITQSPKYLFRKEGQNVTLSCEQNLNHDAMYWYRQDPGQGLRLIYYSQIVNDFQKGDIAEGYSVSREKKESFPLTVTSAQKNPTAFYLCATNTWYGYTFGSGTRLTVV.